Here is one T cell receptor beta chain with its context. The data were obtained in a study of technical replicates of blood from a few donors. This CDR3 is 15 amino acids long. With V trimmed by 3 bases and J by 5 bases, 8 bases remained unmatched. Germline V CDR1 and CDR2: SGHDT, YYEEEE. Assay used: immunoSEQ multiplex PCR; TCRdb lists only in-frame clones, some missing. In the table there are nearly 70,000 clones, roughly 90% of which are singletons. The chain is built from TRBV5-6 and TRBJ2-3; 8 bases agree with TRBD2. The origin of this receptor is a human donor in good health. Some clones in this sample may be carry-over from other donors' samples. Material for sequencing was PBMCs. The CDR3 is CASSSGRGVGDTQYF. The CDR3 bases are TGTGCCAGCAGCTCAGGGCGGGGGGTCGGAGATACGCAGTATTTT.